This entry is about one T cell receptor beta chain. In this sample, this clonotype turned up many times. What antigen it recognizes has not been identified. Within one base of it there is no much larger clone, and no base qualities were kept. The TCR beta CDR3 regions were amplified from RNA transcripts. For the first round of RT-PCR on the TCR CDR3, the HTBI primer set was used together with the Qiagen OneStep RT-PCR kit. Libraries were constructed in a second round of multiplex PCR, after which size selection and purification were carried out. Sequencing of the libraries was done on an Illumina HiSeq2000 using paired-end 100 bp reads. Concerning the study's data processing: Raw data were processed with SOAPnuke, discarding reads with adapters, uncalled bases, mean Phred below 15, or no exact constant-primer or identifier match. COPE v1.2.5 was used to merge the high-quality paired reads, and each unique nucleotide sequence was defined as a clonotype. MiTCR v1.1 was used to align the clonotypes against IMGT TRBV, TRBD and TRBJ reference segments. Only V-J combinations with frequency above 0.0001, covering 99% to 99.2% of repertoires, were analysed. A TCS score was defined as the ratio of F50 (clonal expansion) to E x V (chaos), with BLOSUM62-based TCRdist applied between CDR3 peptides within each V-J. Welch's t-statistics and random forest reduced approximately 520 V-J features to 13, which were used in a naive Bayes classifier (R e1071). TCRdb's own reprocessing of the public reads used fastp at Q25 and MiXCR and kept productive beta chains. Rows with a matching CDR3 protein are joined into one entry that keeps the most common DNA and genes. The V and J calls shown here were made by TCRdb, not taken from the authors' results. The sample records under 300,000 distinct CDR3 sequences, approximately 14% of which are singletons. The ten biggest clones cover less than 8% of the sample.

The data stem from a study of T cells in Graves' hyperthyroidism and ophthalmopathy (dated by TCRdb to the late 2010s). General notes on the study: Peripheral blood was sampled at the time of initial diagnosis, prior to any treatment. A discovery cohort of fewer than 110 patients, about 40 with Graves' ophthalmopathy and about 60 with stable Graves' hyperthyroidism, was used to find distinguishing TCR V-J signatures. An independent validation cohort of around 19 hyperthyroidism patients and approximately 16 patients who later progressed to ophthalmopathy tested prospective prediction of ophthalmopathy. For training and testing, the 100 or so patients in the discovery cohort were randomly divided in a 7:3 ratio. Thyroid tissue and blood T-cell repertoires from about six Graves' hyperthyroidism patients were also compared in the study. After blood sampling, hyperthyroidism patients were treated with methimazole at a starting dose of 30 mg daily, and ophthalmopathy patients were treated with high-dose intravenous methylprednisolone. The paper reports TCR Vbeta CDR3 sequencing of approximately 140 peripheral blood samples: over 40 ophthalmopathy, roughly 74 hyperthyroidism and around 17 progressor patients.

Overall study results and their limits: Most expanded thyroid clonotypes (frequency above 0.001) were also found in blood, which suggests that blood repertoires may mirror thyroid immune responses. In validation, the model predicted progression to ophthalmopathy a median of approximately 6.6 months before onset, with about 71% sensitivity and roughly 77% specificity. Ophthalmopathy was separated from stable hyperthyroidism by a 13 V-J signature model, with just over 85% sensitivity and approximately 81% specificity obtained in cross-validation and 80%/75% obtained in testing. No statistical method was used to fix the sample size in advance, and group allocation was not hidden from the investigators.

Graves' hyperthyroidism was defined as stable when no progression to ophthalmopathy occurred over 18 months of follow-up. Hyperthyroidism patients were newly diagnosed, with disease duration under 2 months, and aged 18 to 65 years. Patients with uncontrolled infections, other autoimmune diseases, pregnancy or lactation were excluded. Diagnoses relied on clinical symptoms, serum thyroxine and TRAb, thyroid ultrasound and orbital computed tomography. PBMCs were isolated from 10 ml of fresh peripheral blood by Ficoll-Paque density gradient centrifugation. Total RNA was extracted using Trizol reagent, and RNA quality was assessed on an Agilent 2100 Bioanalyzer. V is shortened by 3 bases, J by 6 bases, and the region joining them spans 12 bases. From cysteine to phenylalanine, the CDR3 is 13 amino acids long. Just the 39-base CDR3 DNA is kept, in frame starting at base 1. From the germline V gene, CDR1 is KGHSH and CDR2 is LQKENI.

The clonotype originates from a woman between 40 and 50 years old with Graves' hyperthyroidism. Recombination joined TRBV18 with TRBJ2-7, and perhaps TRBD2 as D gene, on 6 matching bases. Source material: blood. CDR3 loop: CASSPDSGIEQYF. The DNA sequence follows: TGTGCCAGCTCACCCGATAGCGGTATCGAGCAGTACTTC. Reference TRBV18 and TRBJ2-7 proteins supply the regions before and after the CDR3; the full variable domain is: NAGVMQNPRHLVRRRGQEARLRCSPMKGHSHVYWYRQLPEEGLKFMVYLQKENIIDESGMPKERFSAEFPKEGPSILRIQQVVRGDSAAYFCASSPDSGIEQYFGPGTRLTVT.